This T cell receptor beta chain was captured in a study of OX40 agonist ivuxolimab in advanced cancers. As for the study in general: Dose-escalation patients' cancers were hepatocellular carcinoma, melanoma, renal cell or head and neck cancer. One hepatocellular carcinoma and a couple of cutaneous melanoma patients partially responded.

Generated by immunoSEQ multiplex PCR, the TCRdb table keeps only in-frame clones and is missing some. The table has 35,000 to 45,000 clones, approximately 87% seen once. The CDR3 has 16 amino acids. Germline-derived CDR1 and CDR2 are SGHTA and FQGNSA. The ends lost 1 base at V and 9 bases at J; junction bases unmatched: 12. This clone was observed a single time. V usage is TRBV7-2 and J usage is TRBJ2-1, with 7 bases that match TRBD2. The source of this sequence is an adult with an advanced solid tumor such as melanoma, head and neck, liver or kidney cancer. The input for sequencing was CD4+ or CD8+ T cells sorted from blood, taken in a trial of the OX40 agonist ivuxolimab. The CDR3 reads CASSLEGGSWTGEQFF. CDR3 sequence (DNA): TGTGCCAGCAGCTTAGAAGGCGGGAGTTGGACGGGTGAGCAGTTCTTC.